The 14 T cell receptor beta chains given below trace back to one sample, sequenced in a study of spatial heterogeneity in lung cancer (dated by TCRdb to about 2019). The time point label, as the study defines it: sample taken at primary tumor resection. Whole RNA extracted from tumor and nontumor lung tissue, or from cryopreserved PBMC samples, was used for TCR sequencing without cell sorting. The library was made by 5' RACE. Data came from a NextSeq 500. TCRdb trimmed public reads at Q25 via fastp, called clones via MiXCR and kept in-frame beta chains. Duplicate CDR3 protein sequences are folded into a single record with the most common DNA and genes. The table for this sample lists some 7,000 distinct CDR3 sequences; 7% of them were counted only once. Clones ranked in the top ten supply over 70% of the sample. Sequenced here: PBMCs, sampled at surgery. These receptors originate from a male donor with early-stage non-small cell lung cancer.

In its sample, this clonotype was seen many times. Since it is a stray read in a library aimed at alpha chains, this beta chain has a size that is not meaningful. The chain joins TRBV7-2 to TRBJ1-1; 7 nucleotides line up with TRBD1. V was clipped by 5 bases and J by 0 bases; unmatched bases: 6. The CDR3 extends over 15 amino acids. Germline CDR1 is SGHTA and CDR2 is FQGNSA. The CDR3 sequence: CASSLTGVMNTEAFF. CDR3 coding DNA: TGTGCCAGCAGCCTTACAGGGGTAATGAACACTGAAGCTTTCTTT.

This clonotype has ten or more counts. As an off-target read in a library built for alpha chains, this beta chain has a frequency of little significance. This rearrangement joins TRBV18 to TRBJ2-2, with a possible D match to TRBD2 (7 bases). Per the germline V gene, CDR1 is KGHSH and CDR2 is LQKENI. This CDR3 spans 17 amino acids. V was pared by 0 bases and J by 3 bases, with 14 bases between. Written as DNA, the CDR3 is TGTGCCAGCTCACCACCGGGGGGGCAGGAAGACACCGGGGAGCTGTTTTTT. This encodes CASSPPGGQEDTGELFF.

This clonotype has a count of ten or more. Found in a library prepared for alpha chains, this beta chain is an off-target read, and its abundance has little meaning. J is TRBJ1-1 and V is TRBV21-1. TRBV21-1 has pseudogene status. There are 12 residues in the CDR3. DNA for the CDR3: TGTGCCAGCAGCATACTGAACACTGAAGCTTTCTTT. It encodes CASSILNTEAFF.

This clonotype was recorded at least ten times. For a library built for alpha chains, this beta chain is a stray read; little rests on its size. Here the CDR3 DNA reads TGTGCCAGCAGCTTAGCCCGGGACGCCGGGGAGCTGTTTTTT. Amino acids: CASSLARDAGELFF. This sequence joins TRBV11-2 and TRBJ2-2; D assignment may be TRBD1 or TRBD2 (5 bases each). The CDR3 spans 14 residues. V lost 1 base and J 6 bases, leaving 9 bases between the germline ends. In germline, CDR1 is SGHAT, CDR2 FQNNGV.

At least ten counts were recorded for this clonotype. This beta chain slipped into a library made for alpha chains as a stray read, so its size is not meaningful. The V and J genes are TRBV6-1 and TRBJ1-1; D is undetermined. CDR1 and CDR2 (germline): MNHNS, SASEGT. Trimming removed 8 bases at V and 5 bases at J, with 12 bases between. The CDR3 has 12 amino acids. The CDR3 loop reads CASGHQRTEAFF. The CDR3 DNA reads as TGTGCCAGCGGTCACCAGCGGACTGAAGCTTTCTTT.

Many counts were recorded for this clonotype. This beta chain is an unintended read in a library built for alpha chains; its size means little. This chain connects TRBV20-1 to TRBJ2-5; perhaps TRBD2 as D (5 bases). Germline lookup yields CDR1 DFQATT and CDR2 SNEGSKA (reference sequence). This CDR3 is 16 amino acids long. The V end lost 5 bases, the J end lost 2 bases, and 21 bases lay between the germline ends. The CDR3 nucleotides read TGCAGTGCTGCGCCATTGGATCGGTCGGGGCAAGAGACCCAGTACTTC. It encodes CSAAPLDRSGQETQYF.

This clonotype was picked up many times. A library prepared for alpha chains yielded this beta chain as an off-target read; its size is of little meaning. V usage is TRBV6-5 and J usage is TRBJ2-2, with unresolved D. Germline CDR1 MNHEY, CDR2 SVGAGI. Trimming took 6 bases from V and 4 from J, leaving 12 bases between them. CDR3 length: 14 amino acids. The CDR3 loop reads CASRRQPTTGELFF. The CDR3 DNA is TGTGCCAGCAGAAGGCAGCCGACCACCGGGGAGCTGTTTTTT.

With respect to this clonotype: Being off target in a library aimed at alpha chains, this beta chain has a size of little meaning. The chain is built from TRBV4-1 and TRBJ2-5, with D perhaps matching TRBD2 (5 bases). The CDR3 extends over 16 amino acids. Trimming took off 0 bases at V and 4 bases at J, with 15 bases between the two ends. Germline CDR1 reads MGHRA; CDR2 reads YSYEKL. The DNA of the CDR3 is TGCGCCAGCAGCCAAGATCAGTCCGCCGAGGGAGAGACCCAGTACTTC. This translates into CASSQDQSAEGETQYF.

The sample holds many counts of this clonotype. This beta chain is an unintended read in a library built for alpha chains; its size means little. The genes are TRBV29-1 and TRBJ2-2, with 8 bases matching TRBD2. Trimming at V came to 5 bases and at J to 0 bases, leaving 2 bases not matched to a gene. Germline CDR1 and CDR2: SQVTM and ANQGSEA. This CDR3 is 14 amino acids long. The CDR3, as DNA: TGCAGCGTTCAACTAGCGGCGAACACCGGGGAGCTGTTTTTT. Translation gives CSVQLAANTGELFF.

Only a few counts were recorded for this clonotype. Little can be read into the size of this beta chain, an off-target read in a library designed for alpha chains. The chain has TRBV7-2 and TRBJ1-2, with 7 bases matching TRBD1. Germline-derived CDR1 and CDR2 are SGHTA and FQGNSA. J was trimmed by 6 bases and V by 2 bases; bases with no gene match: 6. This CDR3 spans 14 amino acids. CDR3 coding DNA: TGTGCCAGCAGCTTACAGGGGGGAGATCATGGCTACACCTTC. This translates into CASSLQGGDHGYTF.

As regards this clonotype: A much larger clone is a single base away; this may be a read error. The library was prepared for alpha chains; this beta chain is a stray read, so its frequency means little. The chain has TRBV20-1 and TRBJ2-7, with a tentative D call TRBD2 (6 bases). CDR3 length equals 14 residues. CDR1 is DFQATT and CDR2 is SNEGSKA in the germline V gene (reference sequence). The CDR3 reads CSVLRGLSSYVQYF. CDR3 DNA: TGCAGTGTTCTGAGGGGACTGAGCTCCTACGTGCAGTACTTC.

This clonotype came up many times. This beta chain is a stray read from a library made for alpha chains; its abundance is not meaningful. The chain uses TRBV27 and TRBJ1-3; D may be TRBD1 (5 bases). The CDR3 sequence is 16 residues long. V gave up 5 bases and J gave up 1 base, with 15 bases separating them. Germline CDR1 and CDR2: MNHEY and SMNVEV (reference sequence). CDR3 in amino acids: CASSNGSPGSGNTIYF. The CDR3, as DNA: TGTGCCAGCAGTAATGGATCCCCAGGGTCTGGAAACACCATATATTTT.

This clonotype came up many times. Within a library made for alpha chains, this beta chain is off target, and its count is uninformative. This chain connects TRBV30 to TRBJ2-7; D may be TRBD2 (6 bases). Trimming took off 5 bases at V and 3 bases at J, with 14 bases between the two ends. The CDR3 sequence is 13 residues long. CDR1 and CDR2 from the germline V gene are GTSNPN and SVGIG (reference sequence). The CDR3 is CAWDGTGSYEQYF. Here the CDR3 DNA reads TGTGCCTGGGACGGGACTGGCAGCTACGAGCAGTACTTC.

This clonotype was recorded many times. As an off-target read in a library built for alpha chains, this beta chain has a frequency of little significance. This chain connects TRBV9 to TRBJ1-5; possible D gene TRBD1, 6 bases. The CDR3 extends over 15 amino acids. Per the germline V gene, CDR1 is SGDLS and CDR2 is YYNGEE. V shed 0 bases and J shed 3 bases, with 10 bases lying between them. The CDR3 spells CASSVVRTVNQPQHF. CDR3 DNA sequence: TGTGCCAGCAGCGTAGTCCGGACAGTCAATCAGCCCCAGCATTTT.